The clone carrying this T cell receptor beta chain was seen a handful of times. Its matching antigen is unknown. Sample time point: about a year of natalizumab therapy. Prior interferon beta treatment was universal, and the PML patients were all female. This entry belongs to a study of multiple sclerosis patients with progressive multifocal leukoencephalopathy. Trimming removed 4 bases from V and 8 bases from J; junction bases left unmatched: 6. This CDR3 is 15 amino acids long. From germline, CDR1 is SGHRS and CDR2 YFSETQ. Every PCR reaction included synthetic inline CDR3 controls for all V-J pairings. The table came from immunoSEQ multiplex PCR; TCRdb's copy has only in-frame clones and leaves some out. Seen here are tens of thousands of clones, around 91% observed once, and the top ten hold 1.3%. The study, taken as a whole, reports: Clones expanded at PML were already present before and during natalizumab. In most PML patients, TRB repertoires appeared less diverse by entropy.

The source was PBMCs, collected from a patient treated with natalizumab. This sequence was found in a human donor with multiple sclerosis. The rearrangement joins TRBV5-1 to TRBJ1-4; 12 nucleotides align to TRBD1. The CDR3: CASSIRDRGREKLFF. As DNA, the CDR3 is TGCGCCAGCAGCATACGGGACAGGGGGCGAGAAAAACTGTTTTTT.